This TCR beta chain was identified in a study of monozygotic twins with inflammatory bowel disease. Study-wide results and caveats: Cells of different T cell subtypes could not be told apart. Using the inverse Simpson index, IBD patients had lower TCRbeta diversity than healthy co-twins. Repertoire similarity matched across concordant and discordant twins, perhaps owing to limited power.

TCRdb reworked the 5' RACE reads into one entry per CDR3 protein, no DNA. This sample carries approximately 400,000 distinct CDR3 sequences, with 2% to 2.5% going to the ten biggest clones. As to this clonotype: The antigen is undetermined.

The CDR3 sequence is 16 residues long. Germline V gene lookup returns CDR1 SGHTA and CDR2 FQGNSA. Sequenced sample: blood. V and J are TRBV7-2 and TRBJ1-2; there is no DNA to check the TCRdb D call of TRBD1. This clonotype was obtained from a human donor with ulcerative colitis or Crohn's disease, or a healthy co-twin of an affected twin (not recorded which). The CDR3 loop reads CASSTQTGGAVLGYTF.